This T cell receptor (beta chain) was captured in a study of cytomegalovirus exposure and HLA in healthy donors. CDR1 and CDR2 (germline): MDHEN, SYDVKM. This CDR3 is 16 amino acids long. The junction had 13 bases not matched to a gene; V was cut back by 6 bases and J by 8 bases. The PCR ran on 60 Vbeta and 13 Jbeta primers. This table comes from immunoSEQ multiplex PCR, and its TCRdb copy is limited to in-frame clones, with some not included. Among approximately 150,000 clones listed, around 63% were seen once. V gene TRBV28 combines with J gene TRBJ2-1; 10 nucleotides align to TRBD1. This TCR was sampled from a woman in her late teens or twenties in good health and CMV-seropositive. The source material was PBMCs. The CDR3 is CASSPEDRGLRDEQFF. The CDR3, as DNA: TGTGCCAGCAGCCCTGAAGACAGGGGGCTTAGGGATGAGCAGTTCTTC.